These 28 T cell receptor beta chains were sequenced from one sample in a study of radiotherapy plus CTLA-4 blockade in lung cancer. Generated by immunoSEQ multiplex PCR, the TCRdb table keeps only in-frame clones and is missing some. The table includes over 100,000 clones, about four fifths detected once. The sequencing used peripheral blood, collected from a patient treated with radiotherapy plus ipilimumab. Receptor source: a human donor with non-small cell lung cancer that progressed on radiotherapy plus ipilimumab. Some clones in this sample may be carry-over from other donors' samples.

The rearrangement links TRBV10-3 to TRBJ2-7, with D possibly TRBD2 on 6 matching bases. This CDR3 has 16 residues. V lost 3 bases and J lost 2, with 17 bases in between. Per the germline V gene, CDR1 is ENHRY and CDR2 is SYGVKD. DNA of the CDR3: TGTGCCATCAGTGACCCCGGAGGGATAAGGGCCTACGAGCAGTACTTC. As protein: CAISDPGGIRAYEQYF.

The genes are TRBV7-8 and TRBJ2-2, with TRBD1 identical over 9 bases. Germline CDR1 SGHVS, CDR2 FQNEAQ. The junction had 3 bases not matched to a gene; V was cut back by 3 bases and J by 4 bases. This CDR3 is built from 15 residues. CDR3 sequence (DNA): TGTGCCAGCAGCTTCCGGGACAGGGCCACCGGGGAGCTGTTTTTT. Translating gives CASSFRDRATGELFF.

Only a few counts were recorded for this clone. The gene calls are TRBV29-1 and TRBJ2-5; the D is unclear. This CDR3 region has 14 residues. Germline V lookup: CDR1 SQVTM, CDR2 ANQGSEA. The V and J ends lost 0 bases and 1 base respectively, with 9 bases between them. The CDR3 here is CSVEEPRLQETQYF. The CDR3, as DNA: TGCAGCGTTGAAGAACCCCGCCTCCAAGAGACCCAGTACTTC.

V and J are TRBV9 and TRBJ2-3; D possibly matches TRBD1 or TRBD2 (6 bases each). V was shortened by 4 bases and J by 5 bases, with 23 bases between the two germline ends. Germline V gene lookup returns CDR1 SGDLS and CDR2 YYNGEE. The CDR3 sequence is 17 residues long. CDR3 amino acids: CASSPTGAYGRGDTQYF. Written as DNA, the CDR3 is TGTGCCAGCAGCCCCACGGGGGCCTACGGACGGGGAGATACGCAGTATTTT.

This chain links TRBV25-1 with TRBJ1-2; D unresolved. The length of the CDR3 is 13 residues. Trimming took off 6 bases at V and 13 bases at J, with 21 bases between the two ends. Germline CDR1 and CDR2: MGHDK and SYGVNS. The CDR3 is CASRDQGLDGFTF. CDR3 nucleotide sequence: TGTGCCAGCAGGGACCAAGGGCTAGATGGGTTCACCTTC.

V is TRBV6-5 and J is TRBJ1-6; D gene uncertain. Germline V gene lookup returns CDR1 MNHEY and CDR2 SVGAGI. CDR3 length: 14 amino acids. The ends were cut back, 0 bases at V and 8 bases at J, with 8 bases in the middle. CDR3 nucleotide sequence: TGTGCCAGCAGTTACTCAGGTCCGGATTCACCCCTCCACTTT. This gives the protein CASSYSGPDSPLHF.

This chain links TRBV5-1 with TRBJ2-3; D possibly matches TRBD1 or TRBD2 (5 bases each). The CDR3 has 14 residues. Trimming removed 3 bases from V and 4 bases from J, with 12 bases in between. Germline loops: CDR1 SGHRS, CDR2 YFSETQ. CDR3 amino acids: CASSSGPGPDTQYF. DNA for the CDR3: TGCGCCAGCAGCTCGGGACCTGGTCCAGATACGCAGTATTTT.

The chain uses TRBV7-3 and TRBJ2-3, with a weak D call TRBD2 (6 bases). The CDR3 has 14 amino acids. The germline V gene has CDR1 SGHTA and CDR2 FQGTGA. V was cut by 5 bases and J by 3 bases, with 12 bases left in between. The CDR3 sequence is CASSPSGLTDTQYF. CDR3 nucleotides: TGTGCCAGCAGCCCAAGCGGGTTAACAGATACGCAGTATTTT.

The chain joins TRBV4-2 to TRBJ2-6, with D perhaps TRBD1 (6 bases). CDR1 is LGHNA, CDR2 YNFKEQ, per germline. The V and J ends lost 3 bases and 0 bases respectively, with 15 bases between them. The CDR3 runs 18 residues. CDR3 in amino acids: CASSHPGQKYSGANVLTF. As DNA, the CDR3 is TGTGCCAGCAGCCACCCGGGACAAAAATACTCTGGGGCCAACGTCCTGACTTTC.

The CDR3 loop is CSVDQGSQETQYF. The CDR3, as DNA: TGCAGCGTTGACCAGGGATCCCAAGAGACCCAGTACTTC. The chain uses TRBV29-1 and TRBJ2-5; D is possibly TRBD1 (5 bases). In germline, CDR1 is SQVTM, CDR2 ANQGSEA. V was clipped by 3 bases and J by 1 base, with 9 bases between them. The CDR3 length is 13 residues.

This chain uses TRBV5-1 with TRBJ2-3; TRBD1 might be the D (5 bases). CDR3 length: 16 residues. The ends were cut back, 0 bases at V and 3 bases at J, with 14 bases in the middle. Germline V CDR1 and CDR2: SGHRS, YFSETQ. CDR3 in amino acids: CASSLGATPGTDTQYF. The CDR3 DNA sequence: TGCGCCAGCAGCTTGGGGGCGACGCCAGGGACAGATACGCAGTATTTT.

CDR3 in amino acids: CASSLRGSSHEQFF. The DNA for the CDR3 is TGTGCCAGCAGCCTAAGGGGCTCCTCCCATGAGCAGTTCTTC. The chain employs TRBV7-3 and TRBJ2-1; TRBD1 might be the D (5 bases). The CDR3 spans 14 residues. Germline loops: CDR1 SGHTA, CDR2 FQGTGA. V lost 5 bases and J lost 8, with 16 bases in between.

The V and J genes are TRBV6-5 and TRBJ1-6; 7 nucleotides agree with TRBD1. The germline V gene encodes CDR1 MNHEY and CDR2 SVGAGI. After removal of 5 bases from V and 7 bases from J, the junction contained 5 bases not matched to a gene. This CDR3 spans 14 amino acids. The CDR3 nucleotides are TGTGCCAGCAGTCCTCACAGGGGAAATTCACCCCTCCACTTT. Translated: CASSPHRGNSPLHF.

This rearrangement joins TRBV18 to TRBJ1-2; TRBD1 matches 9 bases. Germline V lookup: CDR1 KGHSH, CDR2 LQKENI. CDR3 length: 16 residues. V gave up 2 bases and J gave up 5 bases; unmatched junction bases: 9. The CDR3 nucleotides are TGTGCCAGCTCACCAACTCATACCGGGACAGGGTATGGCTACACCTTC. Its protein product is CASSPTHTGTGYGYTF.

The genes are TRBV30 and TRBJ1-4; no clear D. This CDR3 is 13 amino acids long. V was trimmed by 3 bases and J by 5 bases, leaving 10 bases between them. Germline V gives CDR1 GTSNPN, CDR2 SVGIG (reference sequence). CDR3 residues: CAWSRQQNEKLFF. For the CDR3, the DNA is TGTGCCTGGAGCCGCCAGCAAAATGAAAAACTGTTTTTT.

This chain links TRBV9 with TRBJ2-5; D tentatively reads TRBD1 or TRBD2 (5 bases each). Germline values: CDR1 SGDLS, CDR2 YYNGEE. V lost 1 base, J lost 5 bases, and 15 bases lay in between. The CDR3 extends over 15 amino acids. Written as DNA, the CDR3 is TGTGCCAGCAGCGTAACCCCCCAGGGAGTCGAGACCCAGTACTTC. Its protein is CASSVTPQGVETQYF.

CDR3 sequence: CASSVGGAETQYF. In DNA, the CDR3 is TGTGCCAGCAGCGTGGGGGGCGCAGAGACCCAGTACTTC. This chain links TRBV9 with TRBJ2-5; D might be TRBD1 or TRBD2, each matching 6 bases. CDR3 length: 13 amino acids. V was pared by 2 bases and J by 4 bases, with 9 bases between. Germline CDR1 is SGDLS and CDR2 is YYNGEE.

This clone has just a few counts. J is TRBJ1-6 and V is TRBV6-4; maybe TRBD1 (5 bases). Germline lookup yields CDR1 MRHNA and CDR2 SNTAGT. The CDR3 extends over 13 amino acids. Trimming pared 4 bases from V and 10 bases from J, leaving 11 bases between. The CDR3 is CASSADSRSPLHF. The DNA of the CDR3 is TGTGCCAGCAGTGCCGACAGTCGATCACCCCTCCACTTT.

V gene TRBV7-6 combines with J gene TRBJ2-5; 9 bases match TRBD1. The V and J ends lost 3 bases and 0 bases, in that order; junction bases with no gene match: 2. The germline V gene has CDR1 SGHVS and CDR2 FNYEAQ. This CDR3 contains 15 residues. The CDR3 is CASSLGTGYQETQYF. DNA of the CDR3: TGTGCCAGCAGCTTGGGGACAGGGTACCAAGAGACCCAGTACTTC. The whole variable domain, filled in from reference TRBV7-6 and TRBJ2-5, reads GAGVSQSPRYKVTKRGQDVALRCDPISGHVSLYWYRQALGQGPEFLTYFNYEAQQDKSGLPNDRFSAERPEGSISTLTIQRTEQRDSAMYRCASSLGTGYQETQYFGPGTRLLVL.

The V and J genes are TRBV7-2 and TRBJ2-7; no clear D gene. Germline V gene lookup returns CDR1 SGHTA and CDR2 FQGNSA. V lost 5 bases and J lost 0, with 11 bases in between. CDR3 size: 14 residues. The CDR3 region has the DNA TGTGCCAGCAGCCCTCCCGCTAGCTCCTACGAGCAGTACTTC. It translates to CASSPPASSYEQYF.

This clone was recorded a few times. The chain combines TRBV4-3 with TRBJ1-3, with TRBD1 identical over 10 bases. The CDR3 sequence is 15 residues long. Germline assignment: CDR1 LGHNA and CDR2 YSLEER. V shed 4 bases and J 2 bases; nucleotides not matched to a gene: 2. CDR3 in DNA: TGCGCCAGCAGCCGGGACAGGGGAGCTGGAAACACCATATATTTT. It is translated as CASSRDRGAGNTIYF.

The chain is built from TRBV28 and TRBJ1-5; D possibly corresponds to TRBD1 (5 bases). The germline V and J ends were trimmed by 4 bases and 4 bases, with 11 bases remaining between them. The CDR3 is 14 amino acids. Looked up from germline, CDR1 is MDHEN and CDR2 is SYDVKM. The CDR3 spells CASSYRQLNQPQHF. In nucleotides, the CDR3 is TGTGCCAGCAGTTATCGACAGCTAAATCAGCCCCAGCATTTT.

The genes are TRBV4-3 and TRBJ2-2; D unresolved. This CDR3 spans 14 amino acids. Germline CDR1 reads LGHNA; CDR2 reads YSLEER. Trimming left V 2 bases short and J 0 bases short, with 4 bases between. CDR3 loop: CASSQSPNTGELFF. CDR3 coding DNA: TGCGCCAGCAGCCAATCACCGAACACCGGGGAGCTGTTTTTT.

The V and J genes are TRBV6-5 and TRBJ1-1; D is unclear. V lost 5 bases and J lost 3, with 16 bases in between. The CDR3 extends over 15 amino acids. Looked up from germline, CDR1 is MNHEY and CDR2 is SVGAGI. CDR3 in amino acids: CASSPSMGRDTEAFF. The CDR3 coding sequence is TGTGCCAGCAGTCCCTCTATGGGGAGGGACACTGAAGCTTTCTTT.

The chain links TRBV4-3 to TRBJ2-7; the D is unclear. This CDR3 comprises 15 residues. Looked up from germline, CDR1 is LGHNA and CDR2 is YSLEER. The V gene lost 1 base and the J gene lost 1 base, with 11 bases spanning the gap. CDR3 amino acids: CASSQVSDGSYEQYF. In DNA form, the CDR3 reads TGCGCCAGCAGCCAAGTAAGCGACGGATCCTACGAGCAGTACTTC.

The V gene is TRBV5-1, the J gene TRBJ2-3, with 7 nucleotides matching TRBD1. The CDR3 has 16 amino acids. After removal of 2 bases from V and 4 bases from J, the junction contained 10 bases not matched to a gene. From germline, CDR1 is SGHRS and CDR2 YFSETQ. CDR3 DNA sequence: TGCGCCAGCAGCTTTGCCGGGACAGCCAATGCAGATACGCAGTATTTT. Translating it yields CASSFAGTANADTQYF.

Many counts were recorded for this clone. V usage is TRBV7-9 and J usage is TRBJ1-2; D might be TRBD1 (5 bases). This CDR3 has 14 residues. Germline CDR1 SEHNR, CDR2 FQNEAQ (reference sequence). V lost 7 bases and J 0 bases, leaving 12 bases between the germline ends. CDR3 in amino acids: CASTNRGANYGYTF. For the CDR3, the DNA is TGTGCCAGCACCAATCGGGGCGCTAACTATGGCTACACCTTC. Full variable domain (remainder filled in from reference TRBV7-9 and TRBJ1-2): DTGVSQNPRHKITKRGQNVTFRCDPISEHNRLYWYRQTLGQGPEFLTYFQNEAQLEKSRLLSDRFSAERPKGSFSTLEIQRTEQGDSAMYLCASTNRGANYGYTFGSGTRLTVV.

This clone was observed a handful of times. The chain couples TRBV5-4 to TRBJ1-5, with TRBD1 matching 7 bases. The CDR3 consists of 15 residues. Germline V gives CDR1 SGHNT, CDR2 YYREEE (reference sequence). J gave up 2 bases and V 9 bases, and 11 bases lay outside the gene matches. CDR3 amino acids: CAIHEPGQRNQPQHF. CDR3 bases: TGTGCCATCCATGAACCGGGACAGCGCAATCAGCCCCAGCATTTT.